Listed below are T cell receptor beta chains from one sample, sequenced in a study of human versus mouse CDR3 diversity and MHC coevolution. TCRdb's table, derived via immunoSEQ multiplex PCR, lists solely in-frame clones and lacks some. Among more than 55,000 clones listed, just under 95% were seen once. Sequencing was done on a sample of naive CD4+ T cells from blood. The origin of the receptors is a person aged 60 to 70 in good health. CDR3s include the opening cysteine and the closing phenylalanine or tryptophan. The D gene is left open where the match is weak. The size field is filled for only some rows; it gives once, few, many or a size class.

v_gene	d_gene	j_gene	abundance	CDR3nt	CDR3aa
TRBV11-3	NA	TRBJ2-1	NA	TGTGCCAGCAGCTTAGCTCCCCGTTTCCCTTACAATGAGCAGTTCTTC	CASSLAPRFPYNEQFF
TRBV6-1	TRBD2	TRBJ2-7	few	TGTGCCAGCAGTGAATATTGGCTAGCGGCCTACGAGCAGTACTTC	CASSEYWLAAYEQYF
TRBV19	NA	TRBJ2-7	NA	TGTGCCAGTAGTATGTTAGTCGGTGCCTTCTACGAGCAGTACTTC	CASSMLVGAFYEQYF
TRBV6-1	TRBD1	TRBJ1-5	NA	TGTGCCAGCAGTGCGAGTCGGGGTGACAGGGAGCATTTT	CASSASRGDREHF
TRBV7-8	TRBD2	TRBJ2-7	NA	TGTGCCAGCAGCTTATCCCCTAGCGGCGCGGGGGAGCAGTACTTC	CASSLSPSGAGEQYF
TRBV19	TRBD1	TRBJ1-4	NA	TGTGCCAGTAGTATCAACAGGGGCGCGAATGAAAAACTGTTTTTT	CASSINRGANEKLFF
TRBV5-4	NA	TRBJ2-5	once	TGTGCCAGCAGCTTGGATATGTACCAAGAGACCCAGTACTTC	CASSLDMYQETQYF
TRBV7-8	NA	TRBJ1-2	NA	TGTGCCAGCAGCTGGCGGGGGACGGACTATGGCTACACCTTC	CASSWRGTDYGYTF
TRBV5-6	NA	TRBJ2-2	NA	TGTGCCAGCAGCTTGCCCCAGGGCACCGGGGAGCTGTTTTTT	CASSLPQGTGELFF
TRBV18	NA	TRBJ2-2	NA	TGTGCCAGCTCACCACCGAGTTGGGCGGGGGAGCTGTTTTTT	CASSPPSWAGELFF
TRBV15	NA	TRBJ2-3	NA	TGTGCCACCAGCAGAGATCCCGCTGCGACAGATACGCAGTATTTT	CATSRDPAATDTQYF
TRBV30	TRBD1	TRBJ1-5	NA	TGTGCCTGGAGTGTAGGGGGACAGGGCCATCAGCCCCAGCATTTT	CAWSVGGQGHQPQHF
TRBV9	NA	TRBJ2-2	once	TGTGCCAGCAGCCCCTTTAGTACCGGGGAGCTGTTTTTT	CASSPFSTGELFF
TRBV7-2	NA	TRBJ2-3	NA	TGTGCCAGCAGCTTAGGGGTACAGGTGGATACGCAGTATTTT	CASSLGVQVDTQYF
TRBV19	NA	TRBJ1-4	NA	TGTGCCAGTAGCACGGGACCACCTAGCGGGATGGGAGAAAAACTGTTTTTT	CASSTGPPSGMGEKLFF
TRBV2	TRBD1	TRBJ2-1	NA	TGTGCCAGCAGCGGGACAGGCTTAGGGAATGAGCAGTTCTTC	CASSGTGLGNEQFF
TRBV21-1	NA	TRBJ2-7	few	TGTGCCAGCAGCAAACCCGCAGGGTTAACACACACCTACGAGCAGTACTTC	CASSKPAGLTHTYEQYF
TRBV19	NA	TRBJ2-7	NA	TGTGCCAGTAGTATAGTTGGAGGGGACGGCCACGAGCAGTACTTC	CASSIVGGDGHEQYF
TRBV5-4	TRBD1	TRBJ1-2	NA	TGTGCCAGCAGCTTGGCCCAGGGGGGTACTAACTATGGCTACACCTTC	CASSLAQGGTNYGYTF
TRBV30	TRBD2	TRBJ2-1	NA	TGTGCCTGGACTAGCGGAGCCTACAATGAGCAGTTCTTC	CAWTSGAYNEQFF
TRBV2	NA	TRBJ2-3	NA	TGTGCCAGCAGTGGTGAGGCTAGCATCGCAGATACGCAGTATTTT	CASSGEASIADTQYF
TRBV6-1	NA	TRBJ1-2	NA	TGTGCCAGCAGTACAGGAATCTATGGCTACACCTTC	CASSTGIYGYTF
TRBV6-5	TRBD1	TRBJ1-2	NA	TGTGCCAGCAGTTTGGGGACAGGGTATGGCTACACCTTC	CASSLGTGYGYTF
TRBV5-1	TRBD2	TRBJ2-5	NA	TGCGCCAGCAGACCGGGACTAGCGGGAGGAATCCAAGAGACCCAGTACTTC	CASRPGLAGGIQETQYF
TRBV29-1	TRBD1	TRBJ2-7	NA	TGCAGCGTTGAAGAAAGGCAGGGGGACGAGCAGTACTTC	CSVEERQGDEQYF
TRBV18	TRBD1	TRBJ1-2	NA	TGTGCCAGCTCACCGGAGGGGACAGGGGGCTATGGCTACACCTTC	CASSPEGTGGYGYTF
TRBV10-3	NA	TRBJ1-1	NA	TGTGCCATCAGTCTCGGTAACACTGAAGCTTTCTTT	CAISLGNTEAFF
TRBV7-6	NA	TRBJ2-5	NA	TGTGCCAGCAGCTTAGTTGAGGGAAGTGAGACCCAGTACTTC	CASSLVEGSETQYF
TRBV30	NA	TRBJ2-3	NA	TGTGCCTGGAGTGTATCGGATACGCAGTATTTT	CAWSVSDTQYF
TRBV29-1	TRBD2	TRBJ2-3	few	TGCAGCGTTGGTCAGCGGGAGGGCACAGATACGCAGTATTTT	CSVGQREGTDTQYF
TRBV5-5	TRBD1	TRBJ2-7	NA	TGTGCCAGCAGCTTTGGCGGGACAGGGGGGATCTACGAGCAGTACTTC	CASSFGGTGGIYEQYF
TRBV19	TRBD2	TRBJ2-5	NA	TGTGCCAGTAGTACTTCCTTGACTAGCGGGAGAGAGACCCAGTACTTC	CASSTSLTSGRETQYF
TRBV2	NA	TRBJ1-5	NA	TGTGCCAGCAGCGCCTTGGGCATTACGAGCAATCAGCCCCAGCATTTT	CASSALGITSNQPQHF
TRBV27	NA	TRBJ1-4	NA	TGTGCCAGCAGTCCTATGCTCGTAAGTCCCGAGGTCGAAAAACTGTTTTTT	CASSPMLVSPEVEKLFF
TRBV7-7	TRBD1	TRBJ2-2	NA	TGTGCCAGCAGCCCCCGGACAGGGCACACCGGGGAGCTGTTTTTT	CASSPRTGHTGELFF
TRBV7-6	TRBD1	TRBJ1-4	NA	TGTGCCAGCAGCTCTACAGGGGTCGTTGAAAAACTGTTTTTT	CASSSTGVVEKLFF
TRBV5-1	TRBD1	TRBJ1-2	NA	TGCGCCAGCAGCTTGGGGGACAGAGACTATGGCTACACCTTC	CASSLGDRDYGYTF